These 4 T cell receptor beta chains came from one sample sequenced in a study of shared clonotypes between healthy human individuals. Some clones are missing from TCRdb's copy, which holds only in-frame ones; the method was immunoSEQ multiplex PCR. This table has about 1,900,000 clones, about 94% appearing once. The naive CD8 fraction comprised CD45RO-negative cells positively selected for CCR7 and excluded terminally differentiated effector memory CD45RA+ cells. The specimen sequenced was naive CD8+ T cells sorted from blood. All receptors come from a young man in good health.

As for this clone: This specimen includes other DNA sequences encoding the same CDR3. J is TRBJ1-5 and V is TRBV5-8; D is uncertain. CDR1 and CDR2 (germline): SGHTS, YDEGEE. The germline V and J ends were trimmed by 4 bases and 1 base, with 6 bases remaining between them. This CDR3 has 13 amino acids. The CDR3 sequence: CASSPSSNQPQHF. Here the CDR3 DNA reads TGTGCCAGCAGCCCCTCGAGCAATCAGCCCCAGCATTTT.

Notes on this clone: Other DNA sequences of this sample code for an identical CDR3. The CDR3 DNA reads as TGCGCCAGCAGCCAAGGGGGGGGGTTGAACACTGAAGCTTTCTTT. This translates into CASSQGGGLNTEAFF. The chain recombines TRBV4-1 with TRBJ1-1, with a tentative D call TRBD1 (5 bases). The CDR3 is made up of 15 amino acids. Looked up from germline, CDR1 is MGHRA and CDR2 is YSYEKL. Deletions cut 1 base from V and 0 bases from J, with 9 bases between.

Only one count was recorded for this clone. This sequence joins TRBV7-9 and TRBJ2-7, with D maybe TRBD1 (6 bases). With 5 bases removed from V and 3 bases from J, the gap between germline ends came to 14 bases. Germline V lookup: CDR1 SEHNR, CDR2 FQNEAQ (reference sequence). The CDR3 is made up of 14 amino acids. The CDR3 sequence is CASSPGDINYEQYF. The CDR3 coding sequence is TGTGCCAGCAGCCCAGGGGACATCAACTACGAGCAGTACTTC.

Regarding this clone: Additional DNA sequences in this sample encode the identical CDR3. The rearrangement links TRBV5-1 to TRBJ1-1; a weak D match, TRBD1 (5 bases). V gave up 0 bases and J gave up 2 bases, with 8 bases separating them. The CDR3 extends over 14 amino acids. CDR1 and CDR2 (germline): SGHRS, YFSETQ. The CDR3 loop is CASSLAQGNTEAFF. CDR3 nucleotide sequence: TGCGCCAGCAGCTTGGCTCAGGGAAACACTGAAGCTTTCTTT. Filled out from reference TRBV5-1 and TRBJ1-1, the complete variable domain reads KAGVTQTPRYLIKTRGQQVTLSCSPISGHRSVSWYQQTPGQGLQFLFEYFSETQRNKGNFPGRFSGRQFSNSRSEMNVSTLELGDSALYLCASSLAQGNTEAFFGQGTRLTVV.